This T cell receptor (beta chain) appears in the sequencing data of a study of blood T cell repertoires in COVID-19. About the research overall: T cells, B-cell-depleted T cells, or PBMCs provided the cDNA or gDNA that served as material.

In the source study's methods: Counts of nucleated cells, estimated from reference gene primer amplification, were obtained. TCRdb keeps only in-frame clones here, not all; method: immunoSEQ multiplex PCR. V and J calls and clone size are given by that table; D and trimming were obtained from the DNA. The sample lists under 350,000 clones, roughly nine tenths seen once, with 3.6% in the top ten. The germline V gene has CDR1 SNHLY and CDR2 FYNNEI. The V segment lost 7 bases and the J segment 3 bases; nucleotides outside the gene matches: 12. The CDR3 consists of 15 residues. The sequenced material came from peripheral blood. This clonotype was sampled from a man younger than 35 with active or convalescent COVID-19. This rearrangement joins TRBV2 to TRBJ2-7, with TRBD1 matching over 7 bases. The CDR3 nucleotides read TGTGCCAGCACCGAGGGGGACAGCCCTTTCTACGAGCAGTACTTC. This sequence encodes CASTEGDSPFYEQYF.